The clone carrying this T cell receptor beta chain turned up a few times. TCRdb re-derived calls from the RT-PCR reads in MiXCR, one entry per CDR3 protein. This sample has about half a million distinct CDR3 sequences, with 11% found just once. This specimen comes from a study of response to subunit inactivated influenza vaccine. CDR1 SEHNR and CDR2 FQNEAQ come from the germline V gene (reference sequence). CDR3 length: 14 residues. The trim removed 4 bases at V and 4 bases at J, leaving 3 bases unmatched. The rearrangement joins TRBV7-9 to TRBJ2-2; 7 bases agree with TRBD1. The material sequenced was PBMCs from blood, taken about 40 days after vaccination. This TCR derives from a man aged 50 or older who received an inactivated influenza vaccine. In DNA, the CDR3 is TGTGCCAGCAGCTACGGGACAGCCACCGGGGAGCTGTTTTTT. Amino acid sequence: CASSYGTATGELFF.